The 27 T cell receptor beta chains below come from one sample, sequenced in a study of tumor-infiltrating lymphocytes in primary liver carcinoma. Out of unsorted whole blood came the blood RNA, and germline DNA was extracted as well. TCR beta cDNA was reverse-transcribed from around 0.55 ug of total RNA. The reaction used a constant-region primer and ProtoScript II reverse transcriptase. Modified slightly, ARM-PCR produced TCR beta libraries over three nested multiplex PCR rounds. Forward primers for TRBV1-TRBV30 and a C-beta reverse primer served the first two PCR rounds, at roughly 10 cycles each. TCRdb re-called the multiplex PCR reads with MiXCR, one entry per CDR3 protein. The data contain more than 150,000 distinct CDR3 sequences, 60% of them seen just once; the ten biggest clones take up approximately 68%. What was sequenced was peripheral blood. These receptors were collected from a man aged 40-50 years with primary liver carcinoma and hepatitis B virus infection.

The V and J genes are TRBV6-5 and TRBJ2-7, with TRBD2 matching over 12 bases. The J segment lost 0 bases and the V segment lost 4 bases, leaving 13 bases of the junction unmatched. Looked up from germline, CDR1 is MNHEY and CDR2 is SVGAGI. This CDR3 spans 19 amino acids. Here the CDR3 reads CASSFTGLAGVQGSYEQYF. The CDR3 DNA sequence: TGTGCCAGCAGTTTTACGGGACTAGCGGGTGTTCAGGGCTCCTACGAGCAGTACTTC.

On this clonotype: One end of the junction is discordant with germline, which a read error may explain. The rearrangement links TRBV11-1 to TRBJ2-6, with 7 bases that match TRBD2. The CDR3 totals 18 residues. The germline gives CDR1 SGHAT, CDR2 FQDESV (reference sequence). Written as DNA, the CDR3 is TGTGCCAGCAGCTTTGGTGGGAGGGCCCCTTTAGGGGCAAACGTCCTGACTTTC. Protein sequence: CASSFGGRAPLGANVLTF.

The rearrangement uses TRBV29-1 and TRBJ2-5, with D unclear. The ends were cut back, 2 bases at V and 3 bases at J, with 7 bases in the middle. This CDR3 is built from 12 residues. Germline assignment: CDR1 SQVTM and CDR2 ANQGSEA. In nucleotides, the CDR3 is TGCAGCGTTGAAACGGCCGAAGAGACCCAGTACTTC. Translated: CSVETAEETQYF.

The chain recombines TRBV11-2 with TRBJ2-7, with D possibly being TRBD1 (5 bases). Trimming removed 1 base from V and 6 bases from J, with 10 bases in between. Germline assignment: CDR1 SGHAT and CDR2 FQNNGV. This CDR3 is built from 13 residues. The chain's CDR3 is CASSLGQGTEQYF. For the CDR3, the DNA is TGTGCCAGCAGCTTAGGGCAGGGAACCGAGCAGTACTTC.

Worth noting for this clonotype: This may be a read error: a much more frequent sequence differs by one nucleotide. The rearrangement links TRBV6-5 to TRBJ2-7; D is possibly TRBD2 (6 bases). Deletions cut 9 bases from V and 0 bases from J, with 18 bases between. The germline V gene encodes CDR1 MNHEY and CDR2 SVGAGI. This CDR3 has 15 residues. The chain's CDR3 is CASRKEGMSSYEQYF. In nucleotides, the CDR3 is TGTGCCAGTCGAAAGGAGGGGATGAGCTCCTACGAGCAGTACTTC.

In the case of this clonotype: The junction differs from germline at one of its ends, possibly a read error. V usage is TRBV11-2 and J usage is TRBJ2-1; D may be TRBD1 or TRBD2 (5 bases each). CDR1 SGHAT and CDR2 FQNNGV come from the germline V gene. The length of the CDR3 is 13 residues. The CDR3 loop reads CASSLDLGRVQFF. The DNA for the CDR3 is TGTGCAAGCAGCTTAGATCTGGGACGCGTGCAGTTCTTC.

Note on this clonotype: Relative to the germline gene, one junction end is altered; a read error may explain this. The genes are TRBV11-2 and TRBJ1-5, with D possibly being TRBD1 (5 bases). This CDR3 region has 13 residues. Germline lookup yields CDR1 SGHAT and CDR2 FQNNGV. CDR3 region: CDSSLGEYQPQHF. As DNA, the CDR3 is TGTGACAGCAGCTTAGGGGAATATCAACCCCAGCATTTT.

The gene calls are TRBV28 and TRBJ1-5, with D unclear. The germline V and J ends were trimmed by 5 bases and 0 bases, with 11 bases remaining between them. Germline CDR1 reads MDHEN; CDR2 reads SYDVKM. The CDR3 covers 15 residues. DNA of the CDR3: TGTGCCAGCAGTCCTTGGCAGGATAGCAATCAGCCCCAGCATTTT. Its protein product is CASSPWQDSNQPQHF.

The CDR3 DNA reads TGTGCCAGCAGCTTAAACTTTCTGCGACAGGGCTACGAGCAGTACTTC. It encodes CASSLNFLRQGYEQYF. The chain is built from TRBV11-2 and TRBJ2-7; 7 nucleotides align to TRBD1. Unmatched junction bases numbered 10, after V lost 2 bases and J lost 3 bases. The CDR3 consists of 16 residues. Germline V gives CDR1 SGHAT, CDR2 FQNNGV.

This clonotype occurred a few times. A much more abundant neighbour one base away suggests this may be a read error. A read error is likely, as this CDR3 ends without the conserved phenylalanine or tryptophan. The chain combines TRBV11-2 with TRBJ2-3; D may be TRBD2 (5 bases). V was cut by 7 bases and J by 2 bases, with 13 bases left in between. The germline gives CDR1 SGHAT, CDR2 FQNNGV. The CDR3 sequence is 14 residues long. CDR3: CASNWAGPTDTQYL. CDR3 coding DNA: TGTGCCAGCAACTGGGCGGGCCCCACAGATACGCAGTATTTA.

A single count supports this clonotype. V usage is TRBV11-2 and J usage is TRBJ2-2, with D hard to call. V was clipped by 2 bases and J by 9 bases, with 22 bases between them. CDR3 length: 17 amino acids. From germline, CDR1 is SGHAT and CDR2 FQNNGV. DNA for the CDR3: TGTGCCAGCAGCTTATATCGTACAGCCAGAAGACACCGGGAGCTGTTTTTT. Encoded protein: CASSLYRTARRHRELFF.

This chain connects TRBV20-1 to TRBJ2-1, with TRBD2 identical over 7 bases. The CDR3 is 12 amino acids. The J segment lost 12 bases and the V segment lost 3 bases, leaving 8 bases of the junction unmatched. CDR1 is DFQATT and CDR2 is SNEGSKA in the germline V gene (reference sequence). CDR3 DNA sequence: TGCAGTGCTAGGATGTCGGGCGGGGGGCAGTTCTTC. It specifies CSARMSGGGQFF.

This clonotype was detected a few times. This chain connects TRBV6-6 to TRBJ2-1; D gene ambiguous. CDR1 and CDR2 from the germline V gene are MNHNY and SVGAGI (reference sequence). This CDR3 is 14 amino acids long. Trimming pared 7 bases from V and 6 bases from J, leaving 16 bases between. For the CDR3, the DNA is TGTGCCAGCAAAGGGCAGGTCGTTGGCAATGAGCAGTTCTTC. This sequence encodes CASKGQVVGNEQFF.

To note about this clonotype: This may be a read error: a much more frequent sequence differs by one nucleotide. V is TRBV11-2 and J is TRBJ2-7; tentative D call: TRBD2 (5 bases). The CDR3 sequence is 12 residues long. CDR1 is SGHAT, CDR2 FQNNGV, per germline. V lost 8 bases to trimming and J lost 7 bases, with 15 bases between them. DNA for the CDR3: TGTGCCAGCGGCGGGTCTTTATGGGAGCAGTACTTC. It specifies CASGGSLWEQYF.

The chain has TRBV25-1 and TRBJ2-1, with D perhaps TRBD2 (5 bases). V was cut by 4 bases and J by 6 bases, with 16 bases left in between. Germline V gene sequence: CDR1 MGHDK, CDR2 SYGVNS. The CDR3 extends over 15 amino acids. The CDR3 spells CASSGTFSGTNEQFF. The CDR3 DNA reads TGTGCCAGCAGTGGTACATTTTCGGGAACCAATGAGCAGTTCTTC.

Ten or more counts support this clonotype. The chain couples TRBV6-5 to TRBJ2-1, with D hard to call. The CDR3 runs 16 residues. Germline V gives CDR1 MNHEY, CDR2 SVGAGI. Between the trimmed V and J ends, which lost 5 bases and 0 bases, there was a span of 14 bases. This CDR3 reads CASSPGYYSSYNEQFF. CDR3 in DNA: TGTGCCAGCAGTCCTGGCTACTACAGCTCCTACAATGAGCAGTTCTTC.

Concerning this clonotype: One end of the junction fails to match germline, which may point to a read error. The chain joins TRBV11-2 to TRBJ2-7, with no clear D. The germline V gene has CDR1 SGHAT and CDR2 FQNNGV. This CDR3 is 14 amino acids long. The CDR3, as DNA: TGCGCCAGTAACTTAACCGACGGAGCCTACGAGCAGTGCTTC. Protein: CASNLTDGAYEQCF.

This clonotype appeared a few times. The chain carries TRBV5-8 and TRBJ2-1; 9 nucleotides match TRBD2. The CDR3 covers 15 residues. Germline-derived CDR1 and CDR2 are SGHTS and YDEGEE. V shed 0 bases, J shed 4 bases, and the junction held 2 bases outside the gene matches. The CDR3 loop reads CASSLAAGGYNEQFF. CDR3 DNA: TGTGCCAGCAGCTTGGCAGCGGGAGGTTACAATGAGCAGTTCTTC.

The gene calls are TRBV29-1 and TRBJ1-1; D remains unclear. The V end was cut by 1 base, the J end by 5 bases, with 8 bases between. The CDR3 runs to 12 residues. The germline gives CDR1 SQVTM, CDR2 ANQGSEA. In nucleotides, the CDR3 is TGCAGCGTTGAAGCACCGGATACTGAAGCTTTCTTT. This codes for CSVEAPDTEAFF.

The rearrangement uses TRBV10-1 and TRBJ1-6; D is perhaps TRBD1 (6 bases). Germline-derived CDR1 and CDR2 are WNHNN and SYGVQD (reference sequence). This CDR3 is built from 13 residues. Trimming pared 8 bases from V and 8 bases from J, leaving 13 bases between. The CDR3 here is CASRQDLDSPLHF. In DNA form, the CDR3 reads TGCGCCAGCCGACAGGACCTAGATTCACCCCTCCACTTT.

Of note for this clonotype: Since a much larger clone is just one base distant, this may be a read error. Because the CDR3 is missing its conserved closing phenylalanine or tryptophan, this is likely a read error. The chain carries TRBV28 and TRBJ2-1, with D uncertain. This CDR3 contains 14 residues. The V end lost 3 bases, the J end lost 1 base, and 7 bases lay between the germline ends. Germline CDR1 MDHEN, CDR2 SYDVKM. The CDR3 bases are TGTGCCAGCAGTTTGAGTCTTTCCTACAATGAGCAGTTCCTC. It specifies CASSLSLSYNEQFL.

The chain joins TRBV6-5 to TRBJ2-7; TRBD1 agrees at 7 bases. Germline CDR1 and CDR2: MNHEY and SVGAGI. The CDR3 has 15 amino acids. Trimming removed 0 bases from V and 3 bases from J; junction bases left unmatched: 5. CDR3 sequence: CASSYSGQCHYEQYF. The DNA of the CDR3 is TGTGCCAGCAGTTACTCGGGACAGTGTCACTACGAGCAGTACTTC.

The J gene is TRBJ2-2, the V gene TRBV6-4; D is undetermined. Trimming pared 4 bases from V and 3 bases from J, leaving 9 bases between. From germline, CDR1 is MRHNA and CDR2 SNTAGT. CDR3 length: 14 amino acids. The CDR3 reads CASSVTSDTGELFF. In DNA form, the CDR3 reads TGTGCCAGCAGTGTGACTTCGGACACCGGGGAGCTGTTTTTT.

Turning to this clonotype: Germline and junction disagree at one end, which may indicate a read error. This CDR3 is CASRYSTWAYEQYF. Here the CDR3 DNA reads TGTGCCAGCAGATACTCTACTTGGGCCTACGAGCAGTACTTC. This rearrangement joins TRBV6-5 to TRBJ2-7; D ambiguous. The CDR3 covers 14 residues. Germline-derived CDR1 and CDR2 are MNHEY and SVGAGI.

This clonotype showed up just a few times. The chain carries TRBV4-2 and TRBJ2-2; D may match TRBD1 or TRBD2 (5 bases each). V was pared by 2 bases and J by 7 bases, with 14 bases between. The CDR3 consists of 15 residues. In germline, CDR1 is LGHNA, CDR2 YNFKEQ. The CDR3 reads CASSQSVGAYGELFF. The CDR3 nucleotides are TGTGCCAGCAGCCAATCAGTCGGGGCGTACGGGGAGCTGTTTTTT.

Comment on this clonotype: An end of the junction does not agree with germline; a read error may underlie this. V usage is TRBV11-2 and J usage is TRBJ1-2; D remains ambiguous. The CDR3 runs to 13 residues. Germline CDR1 is SGHAT and CDR2 is FQNNGV. The CDR3 nucleotides read TGTGTCAGCAGCTTATCGGTTGACTATGGCTACGCCTTC. Translating gives CVSSLSVDYGYAF.

Note on this clonotype: One junction end does not reproduce the germline sequence, and a read error may be involved. The chain couples TRBV5-1 to TRBJ2-3; D is ambiguous. Germline V gives CDR1 SGHRS, CDR2 YFSETQ. The CDR3 has 16 amino acids. The CDR3 reads CASEIGTDYSTYTQYF. The CDR3 DNA follows: TGCGCCAGCGAAATTGGTACTGATTATAGCACATATACGCAGTATTTT.